Presented here are 9 T cell receptor beta chains from one specimen sequenced in a study of T cell repertoires in cytomegalovirus infection. TCRdb reanalysed the reads using MiXCR and keeps one entry per CDR3 protein. Of approximately 130,000 distinct CDR3 sequences in the sample, roughly 8.2% were seen once. Sequencing was carried out using PBMCs. Receptor source: a human donor in good health (CMV status not recorded). Some clones in this sample may be carry-over from other donors' samples.

This clonotype was counted ten times or more. The chain employs TRBV14 and TRBJ1-1, with 7 bases lining up with TRBD1. J lost 1 base, V lost 2 bases, and 4 bases had no gene match. Germline V lookup: CDR1 SGHDN, CDR2 FVKESK. This CDR3 spans 15 amino acids. The CDR3 nucleotides are TGTGCCAGCAGCCAAATGGGACAGCCGAACACTGAAGCTTTCTTT. It translates to CASSQMGQPNTEAFF.

This clonotype was detected ten times or more. The chain employs TRBV20-1 and TRBJ2-7; maybe TRBD2 (5 bases). The germline V gene has CDR1 DFQATT and CDR2 SNEGSKA (reference sequence). The length of the CDR3 is 13 residues. Trimming took off 3 bases at V and 1 base at J, with 10 bases between the two ends. The chain's CDR3 is CSARERRSYEQYF. Written as DNA, the CDR3 is TGCAGTGCTAGGGAGAGGAGGTCCTACGAGCAGTACTTC.

This clonotype came up many times. The chain is built from TRBV7-2 and TRBJ2-1; D assignment may be TRBD1 or TRBD2 (6 bases each). Trimming shortened V by 1 base and J by 4 bases, and 20 bases separated the two germline ends. Germline assignment: CDR1 SGHTA and CDR2 FQGNSA. This CDR3 comprises 18 residues. The CDR3 protein is CASSLVGGKGGRYNEQFF. CDR3 DNA sequence: TGTGCCAGCAGCTTAGTAGGGGGTAAGGGGGGCCGTTACAATGAGCAGTTCTTC.

The table lists this clonotype with a few counts. This chain connects TRBV14 to TRBJ1-6, with no clear D. CDR1 and CDR2 (germline): SGHDN, FVKESK. CDR3 length equals 13 residues. Trimming stripped 1 base from V and 5 bases from J, with 3 bases between. In nucleotides, the CDR3 is TGTGCCAGCAGCCAAGTTCATAATTCACCCCTCCACTTT. Protein product: CASSQVHNSPLHF.

This clonotype was observed at least ten times. V is TRBV12-3 or TRBV12-4 and J is TRBJ1-5; the match to TRBD1 covers 7 bases. The CDR3 sequence is 14 residues long. V shed 2 bases, J shed 6 bases, and the junction held 4 bases outside the gene matches. CDR3 coding DNA: TGTGCCAGCAGTTTATCGACAGGGCCTCAGCCCCAGCATTTT. This codes for CASSLSTGPQPQHF.

This clonotype was seen many times. The V gene is TRBV7-9, the J gene TRBJ1-1; 7 positions match TRBD1. The ends lost 6 bases at V and 6 bases at J; junction bases unmatched: 7. Germline CDR1 and CDR2: SEHNR and FQNEAQ (reference sequence). The CDR3 consists of 13 residues. The CDR3 sequence is CASSLEGAPEAFF. CDR3 coding DNA: TGTGCCAGCAGTCTAGAGGGGGCGCCTGAAGCTTTCTTT.

This clonotype was found a few times. One base away lies a much larger clone, so this may be a sequencing read error. The chain employs TRBV7-2 and TRBJ1-3, with D uncertain. The germline CDR1 and CDR2 sequences are SGHTA and FQGNSA. The CDR3 contains 14 residues. Trimming took 5 bases from V and 2 from J, leaving 10 bases between them. CDR3 coding DNA: TGTGCCAGCAGCCCCGGGAGGGCTGGAAACACCATATATTTT. Protein product: CASSPGRAGNTIYF.

This clonotype has at least ten counts. This rearrangement joins TRBV7-6 to TRBJ1-5; TRBD1 matches 11 bases. The germline V gene has CDR1 SGHVS and CDR2 FNYEAQ. V shed 4 bases and J 5 bases; nucleotides not matched to a gene: 1. The CDR3 extends over 14 amino acids. The chain's CDR3 is CASSWGQGDQPQHF. DNA for the CDR3: TGTGCCAGCAGCTGGGGACAGGGGGATCAGCCCCAGCATTTT.

On this clonotype itself: A read error may be the cause here, since a much bigger clone is one base away. V is TRBV7-2 and J is TRBJ2-5, with D perhaps TRBD1 (6 bases). The CDR3 length is 13 residues. Germline V gene lookup returns CDR1 SGHTA and CDR2 FQGNSA. Trimming stripped 5 bases from V and 2 bases from J, with 9 bases between. The CDR3 loop is CASSPGQQETQYF. For the CDR3, the DNA is TGTGCCAGCAGCCCCGGACAGCAAGAGACCCAGTACTTC.